This record looks at one TCR beta chain sequence and its context. Its antigen is still unknown. The entry originates in a study of T cell repertoires in cytomegalovirus infection. Study-level background: Newly reported HLA-C-restricted and thoroughly characterized HLA-B-restricted CMV epitopes were employed. Public TCR beta signature analysis indicated the presence of both CMV infection and matching HLA type. Study-wide points: Cumulative frequency (of public TCR beta family members) identified carriers of CMV plus the relevant HLA.

TCRdb analysed the reads with MiXCR anew, one entry per CDR3 protein. Counted here are around 540,000 distinct CDR3 sequences, 33% occurring once; the ten biggest clones make up around a sixth. Germline V gene sequence: CDR1 DFQATT, CDR2 SNEGSKA (reference sequence). This CDR3 is 16 amino acids long. V shed 5 bases and J 3 bases; nucleotides not matched to a gene: 7. This clonotype was obtained from a human donor in good health (CMV status not recorded). Some clones in this sample may be carry-over from other donors' samples. The genes are TRBV20-1 and TRBJ2-7; 16 bases are shared with TRBD2. The sequencing used cultured PBMCs, collected from culture after CMV antigen stimulation. The CDR3 loop is CSARGLAGGLSYEQYF. CDR3 DNA: TGCAGTGCTCGGGGACTAGCGGGAGGGCTCAGCTACGAGCAGTACTTC.